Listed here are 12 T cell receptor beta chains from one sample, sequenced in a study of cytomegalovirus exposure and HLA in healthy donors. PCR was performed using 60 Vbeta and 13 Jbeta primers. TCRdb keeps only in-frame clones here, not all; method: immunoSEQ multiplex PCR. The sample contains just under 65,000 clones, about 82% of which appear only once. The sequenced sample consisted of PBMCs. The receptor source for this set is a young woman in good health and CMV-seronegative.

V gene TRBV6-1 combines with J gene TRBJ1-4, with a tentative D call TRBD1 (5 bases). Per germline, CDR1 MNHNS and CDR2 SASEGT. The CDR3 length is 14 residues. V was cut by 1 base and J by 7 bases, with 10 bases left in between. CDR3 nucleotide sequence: TGTGCCAGCAGTGAAGGGAACGGGGGTGAAAAACTGTTTTTT. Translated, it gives CASSEGNGGEKLFF.

CDR3 amino acids: CASSQGVPGTGLETQYF. As DNA, the CDR3 is TGCGCCAGCAGCCAGGGGGTCCCCGGGACAGGGCTAGAGACCCAGTACTTC. The rearrangement joins TRBV4-3 to TRBJ2-5; TRBD1 aligns across 9 bases. The germline V gene has CDR1 LGHNA and CDR2 YSLEER. J was trimmed by 4 bases and V by 3 bases; bases with no gene match: 12. This CDR3 is built from 17 residues.

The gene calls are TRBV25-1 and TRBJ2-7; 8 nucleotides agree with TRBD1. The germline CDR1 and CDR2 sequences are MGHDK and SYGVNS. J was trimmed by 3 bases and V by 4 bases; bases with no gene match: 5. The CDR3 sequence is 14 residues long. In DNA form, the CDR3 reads TGTGCCAGCAGTGCAGACAGGGGTGGCTACGAGCAGTACTTC. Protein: CASSADRGGYEQYF.

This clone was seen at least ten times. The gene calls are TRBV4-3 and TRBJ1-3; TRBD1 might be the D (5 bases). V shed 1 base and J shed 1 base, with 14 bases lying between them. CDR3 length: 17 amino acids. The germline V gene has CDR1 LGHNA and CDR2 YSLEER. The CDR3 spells CASSQAGGWTSGNTIYF. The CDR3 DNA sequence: TGCGCCAGCAGCCAAGCCGGGGGATGGACTTCTGGAAACACCATATATTTT.

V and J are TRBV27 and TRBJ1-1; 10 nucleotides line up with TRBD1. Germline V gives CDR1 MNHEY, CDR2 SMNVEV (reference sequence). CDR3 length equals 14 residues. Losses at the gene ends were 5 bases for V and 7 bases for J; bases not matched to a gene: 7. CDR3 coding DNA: TGTGCCAGCAGTCCCGACAGGGGGCACGGTGAAGCTTTCTTT. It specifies CASSPDRGHGEAFF.

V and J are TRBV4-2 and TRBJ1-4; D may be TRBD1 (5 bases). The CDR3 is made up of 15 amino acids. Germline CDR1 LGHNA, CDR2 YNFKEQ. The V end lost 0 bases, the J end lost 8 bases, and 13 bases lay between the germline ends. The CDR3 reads CASSQDRGLREKLFF. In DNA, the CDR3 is TGTGCCAGCAGCCAAGATAGGGGCTTACGCGAAAAACTGTTTTTT.

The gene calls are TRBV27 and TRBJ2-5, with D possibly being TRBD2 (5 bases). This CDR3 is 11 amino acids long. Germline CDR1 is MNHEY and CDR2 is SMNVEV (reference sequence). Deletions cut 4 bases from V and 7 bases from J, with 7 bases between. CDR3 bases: TGTGCCAGCAGTTCGGGGAGGACCCAGTACTTC. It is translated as CASSSGRTQYF.

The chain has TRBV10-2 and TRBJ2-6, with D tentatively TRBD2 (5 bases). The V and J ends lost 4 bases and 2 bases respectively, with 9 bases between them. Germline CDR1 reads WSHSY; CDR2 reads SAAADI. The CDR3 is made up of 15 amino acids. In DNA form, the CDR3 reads TGCGCCAGCAGTGTACGGGGAGCTGGGGCCAACGTCCTGACTTTC. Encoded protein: CASSVRGAGANVLTF.

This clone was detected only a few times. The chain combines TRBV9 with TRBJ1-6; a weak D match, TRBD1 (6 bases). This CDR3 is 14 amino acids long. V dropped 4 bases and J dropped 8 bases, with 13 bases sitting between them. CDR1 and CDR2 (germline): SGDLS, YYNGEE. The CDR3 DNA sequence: TGTGCCAGCAGCCAGAGGGGGGGTCATTCACCCCTCCACTTT. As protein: CASSQRGGHSPLHF. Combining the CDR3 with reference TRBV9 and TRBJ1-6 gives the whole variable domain DSGVTQTPKHLITATGQRVTLRCSPRSGDLSVYWYQQSLDQGLQFLIQYYNGEERAKGNILERFSAQQFPDLHSELNLSSLELGDSALYFCASSQRGGHSPLHFGNGTRLTVT.

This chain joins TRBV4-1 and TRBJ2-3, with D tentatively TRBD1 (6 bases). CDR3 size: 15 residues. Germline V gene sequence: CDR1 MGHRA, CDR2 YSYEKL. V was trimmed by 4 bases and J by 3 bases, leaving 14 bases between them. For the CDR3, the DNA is TGCGCCAGCAGCCTACAGGGTTTAGGGACAGATACGCAGTATTTT. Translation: CASSLQGLGTDTQYF.

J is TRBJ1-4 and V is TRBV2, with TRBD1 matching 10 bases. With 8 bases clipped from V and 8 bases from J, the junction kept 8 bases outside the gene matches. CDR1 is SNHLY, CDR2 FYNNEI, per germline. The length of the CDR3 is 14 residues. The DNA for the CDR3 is TGTGCCAGCCGGGACAGGGGCGGCGACGAAAAACTGTTTTTT. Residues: CASRDRGGDEKLFF.

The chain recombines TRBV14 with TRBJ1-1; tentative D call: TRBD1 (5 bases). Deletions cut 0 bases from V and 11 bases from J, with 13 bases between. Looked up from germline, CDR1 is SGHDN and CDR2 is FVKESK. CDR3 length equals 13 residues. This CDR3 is CASSQDGGGEAFF. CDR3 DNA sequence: TGTGCCAGCAGCCAAGACGGTGGGGGGGAGGCTTTCTTT.